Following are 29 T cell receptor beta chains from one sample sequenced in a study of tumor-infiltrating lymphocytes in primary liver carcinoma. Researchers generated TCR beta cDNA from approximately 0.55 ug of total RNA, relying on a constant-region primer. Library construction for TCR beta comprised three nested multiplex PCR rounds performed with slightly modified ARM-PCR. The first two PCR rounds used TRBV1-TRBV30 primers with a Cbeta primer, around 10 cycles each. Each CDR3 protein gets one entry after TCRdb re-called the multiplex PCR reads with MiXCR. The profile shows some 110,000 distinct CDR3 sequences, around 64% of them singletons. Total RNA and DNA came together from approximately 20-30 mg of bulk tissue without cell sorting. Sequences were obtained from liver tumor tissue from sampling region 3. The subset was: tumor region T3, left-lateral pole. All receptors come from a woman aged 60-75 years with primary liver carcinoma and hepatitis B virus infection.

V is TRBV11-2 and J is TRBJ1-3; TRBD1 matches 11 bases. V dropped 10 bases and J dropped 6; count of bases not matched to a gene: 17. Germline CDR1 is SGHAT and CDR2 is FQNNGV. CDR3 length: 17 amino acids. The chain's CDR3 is CANGLFPPGQGANTIYF. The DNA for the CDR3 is TGTGCCAACGGCTTATTCCCCCCCGGACAGGGGGCAAACACCATATATTTT.

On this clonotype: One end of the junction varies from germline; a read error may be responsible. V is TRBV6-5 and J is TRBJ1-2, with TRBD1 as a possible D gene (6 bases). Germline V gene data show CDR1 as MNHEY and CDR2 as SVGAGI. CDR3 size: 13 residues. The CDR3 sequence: CASIPDSGLGYTF. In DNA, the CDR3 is TGTGCCAGCATACCGGACAGTGGGCTTGGCTACACTTTC.

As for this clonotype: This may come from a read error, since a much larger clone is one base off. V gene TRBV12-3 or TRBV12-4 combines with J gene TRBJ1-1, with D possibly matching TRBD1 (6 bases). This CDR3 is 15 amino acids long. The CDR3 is CASRRTTGYNTEALF. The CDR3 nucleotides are TGTGCCAGCAGGCGAACTACAGGGTACAACACTGAAGCTCTCTTT.

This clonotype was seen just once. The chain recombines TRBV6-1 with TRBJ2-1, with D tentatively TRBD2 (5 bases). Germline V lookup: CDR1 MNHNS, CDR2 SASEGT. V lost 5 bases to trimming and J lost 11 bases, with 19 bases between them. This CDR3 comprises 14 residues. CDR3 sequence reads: CASSLVARGRKQFF. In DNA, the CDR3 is TGTGCCAGCAGTTTGGTAGCGAGAGGGCGTAAGCAGTTCTTC.

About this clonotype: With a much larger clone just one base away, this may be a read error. In DNA form, the CDR3 reads TGTGCCGGCAGCGCGGGACTAGCGGGGGCCCGGGGGGAGCTGTTTTTT. This translates into CAGSAGLAGARGELFF. The rearrangement joins TRBV7-8 to TRBJ2-2; 14 bases line up with TRBD2. The CDR3 covers 16 residues. Germline V gene sequence: CDR1 SGHVS, CDR2 FQNEAQ. The entire variable domain, with the rest obtained from reference TRBV7-8 and TRBJ2-2, is as follows: GAGVSQSPRYKVAKRGQDVALRCDPISGHVSLFWYQQALGQGPEFLTYFQNEAQLDKSGLPSDRFFAERPEGSVSTLKIQRTQQEDSAVYLCAGSAGLAGARGELFFGEGSRLTVL.

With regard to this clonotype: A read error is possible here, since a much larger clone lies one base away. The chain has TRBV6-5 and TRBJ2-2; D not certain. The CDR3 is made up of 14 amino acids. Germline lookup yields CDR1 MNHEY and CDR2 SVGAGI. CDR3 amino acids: CTSSYSSLTGELFF. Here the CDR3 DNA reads TGTACCAGCAGTTACTCGAGCTTGACCGGGGAGCTGTTTTTT.

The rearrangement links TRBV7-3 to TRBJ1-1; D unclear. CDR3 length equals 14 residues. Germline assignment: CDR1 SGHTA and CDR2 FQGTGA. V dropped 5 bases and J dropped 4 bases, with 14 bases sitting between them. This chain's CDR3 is CASSPYRRATEAFF. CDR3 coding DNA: TGTGCCAGCAGCCCTTATAGGCGAGCCACTGAAGCTTTCTTT.

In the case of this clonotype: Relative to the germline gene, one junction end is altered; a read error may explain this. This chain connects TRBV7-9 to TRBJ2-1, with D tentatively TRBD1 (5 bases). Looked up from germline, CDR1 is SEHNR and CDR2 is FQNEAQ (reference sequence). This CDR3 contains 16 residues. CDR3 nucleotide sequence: TGTGTCAGCTCAGGGTTGAGTCTAGTCCCCTACAATGAGCAGTTCTTC. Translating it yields CVSSGLSLVPYNEQFF.

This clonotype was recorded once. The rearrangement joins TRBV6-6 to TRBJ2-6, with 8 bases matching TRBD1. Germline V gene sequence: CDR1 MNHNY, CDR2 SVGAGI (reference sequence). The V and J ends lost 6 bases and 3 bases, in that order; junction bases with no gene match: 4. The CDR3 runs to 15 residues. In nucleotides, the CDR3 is TGTGCCAGCAGCCTACAGGGGGTTGGGGCCAACGTCCTGACTTTC. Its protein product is CASSLQGVGANVLTF.

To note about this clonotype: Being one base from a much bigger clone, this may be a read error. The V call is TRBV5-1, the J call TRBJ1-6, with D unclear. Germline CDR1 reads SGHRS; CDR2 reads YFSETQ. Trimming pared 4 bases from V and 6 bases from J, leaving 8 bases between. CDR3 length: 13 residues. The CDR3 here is CASSGQLNSPLHF. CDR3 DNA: TGCGCCAGCAGCGGGCAGCTTAATTCACCCCTCCACTTT.

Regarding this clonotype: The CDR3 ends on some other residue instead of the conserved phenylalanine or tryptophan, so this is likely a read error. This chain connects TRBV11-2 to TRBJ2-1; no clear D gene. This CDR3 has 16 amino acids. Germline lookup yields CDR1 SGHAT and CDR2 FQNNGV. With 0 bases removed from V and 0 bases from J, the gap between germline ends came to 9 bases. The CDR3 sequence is CASSLERLSSYNEQFL. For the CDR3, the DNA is TGTGCCAGCAGCTTAGAGCGGTTGAGCTCCTACAATGAGCAGTTCTTA.

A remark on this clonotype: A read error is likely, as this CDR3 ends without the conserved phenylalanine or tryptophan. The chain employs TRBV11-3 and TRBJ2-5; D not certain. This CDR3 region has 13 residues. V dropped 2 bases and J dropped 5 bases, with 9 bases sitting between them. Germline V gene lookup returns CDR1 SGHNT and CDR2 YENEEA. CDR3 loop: CASSLQHRETQYL. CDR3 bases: TGTGCCAGCAGCTTACAGCATCGGGAGACCCAGTACTTA.

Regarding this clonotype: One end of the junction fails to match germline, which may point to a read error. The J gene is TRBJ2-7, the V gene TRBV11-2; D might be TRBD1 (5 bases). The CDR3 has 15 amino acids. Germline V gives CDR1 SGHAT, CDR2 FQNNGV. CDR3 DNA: TGTGCCAACAGCTTAGCCCAAGGGGCACGCTACGAGCAGTACTTC. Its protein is CANSLAQGARYEQYF.

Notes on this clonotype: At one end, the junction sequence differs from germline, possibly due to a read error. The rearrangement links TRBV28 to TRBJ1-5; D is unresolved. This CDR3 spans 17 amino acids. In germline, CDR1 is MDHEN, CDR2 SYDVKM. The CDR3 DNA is TGTGCCTGCAGCAACCTCCTCTCTTTGGCCGTTAATCAGCCCCAGCATTTT. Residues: CACSNLLSLAVNQPQHF.

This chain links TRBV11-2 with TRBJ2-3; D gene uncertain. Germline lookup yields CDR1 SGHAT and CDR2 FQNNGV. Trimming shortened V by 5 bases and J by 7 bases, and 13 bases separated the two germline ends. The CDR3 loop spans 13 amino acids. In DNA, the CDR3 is TGTGCCAGCAGCCCCCACCATCCACATACGCAGTATTTT. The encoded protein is CASSPHHPHTQYF.

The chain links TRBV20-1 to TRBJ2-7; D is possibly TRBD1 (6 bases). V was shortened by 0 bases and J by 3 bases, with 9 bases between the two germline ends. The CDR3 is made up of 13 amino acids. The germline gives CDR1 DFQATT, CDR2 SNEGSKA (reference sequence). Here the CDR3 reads CSARDLQGYEQYF. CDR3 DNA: TGCAGTGCTAGAGATTTACAGGGCTACGAGCAGTACTTC.

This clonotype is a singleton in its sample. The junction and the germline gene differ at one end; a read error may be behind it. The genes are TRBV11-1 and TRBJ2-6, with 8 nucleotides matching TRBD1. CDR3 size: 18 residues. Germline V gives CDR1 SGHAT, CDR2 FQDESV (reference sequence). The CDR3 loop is CASSSAGTGLPGASVLTF. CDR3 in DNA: TGTGCCAGCAGCTCCGCCGGGACAGGTCTCCCTGGGGCCAGCGTCCTGACTTTC.

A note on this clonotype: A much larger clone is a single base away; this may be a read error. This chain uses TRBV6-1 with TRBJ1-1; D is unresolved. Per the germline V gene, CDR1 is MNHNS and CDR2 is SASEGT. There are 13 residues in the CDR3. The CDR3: CDSSAQRNTEAFF. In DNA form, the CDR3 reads TGTGACAGCAGTGCACAGCGAAACACTGAAGCTTTCTTT.

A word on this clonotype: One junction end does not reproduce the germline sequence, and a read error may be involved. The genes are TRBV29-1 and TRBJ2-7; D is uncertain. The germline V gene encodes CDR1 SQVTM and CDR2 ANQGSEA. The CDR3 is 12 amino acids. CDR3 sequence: CNIQGMGDEQYF. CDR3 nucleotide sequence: TGTAACATTCAAGGGATGGGTGACGAGCAGTACTTC.

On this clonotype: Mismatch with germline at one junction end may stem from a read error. In DNA, the CDR3 is TGTGCCAGCAGCTTCTTTCGGGACGAAAAAGTGTTTTTT. Translation: CASSFFRDEKVFF. This rearrangement joins TRBV11-2 to TRBJ1-4, with D possibly TRBD1 on 5 matching bases. The CDR3 sequence is 13 residues long. The germline gives CDR1 SGHAT, CDR2 FQNNGV.

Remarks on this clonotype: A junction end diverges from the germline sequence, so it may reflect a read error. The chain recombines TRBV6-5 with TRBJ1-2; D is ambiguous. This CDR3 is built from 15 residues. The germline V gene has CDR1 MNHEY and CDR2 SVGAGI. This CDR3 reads CASSYSPHGNYDYTF. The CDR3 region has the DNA TGTGCCAGCAGTTACTCGCCCCATGGTAACTATGACTACACCTTC.

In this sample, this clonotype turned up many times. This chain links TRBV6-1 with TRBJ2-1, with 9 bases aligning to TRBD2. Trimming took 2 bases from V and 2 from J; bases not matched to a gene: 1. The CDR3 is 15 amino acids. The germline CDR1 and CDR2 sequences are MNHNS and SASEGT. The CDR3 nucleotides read TGTGCCAGCAGTGAATCTAGCGGGACCTACAATGAGCAGTTCTTC. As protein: CASSESSGTYNEQFF.

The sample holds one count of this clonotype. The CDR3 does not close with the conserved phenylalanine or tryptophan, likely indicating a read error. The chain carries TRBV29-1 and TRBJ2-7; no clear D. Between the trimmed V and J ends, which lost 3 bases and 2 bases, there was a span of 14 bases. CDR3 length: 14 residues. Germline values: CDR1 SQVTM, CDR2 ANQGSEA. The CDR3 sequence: CSVDSGNPPYEQYL. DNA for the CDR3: TGCAGCGTTGATTCCGGCAATCCTCCCTACGAGCAGTACCTC.

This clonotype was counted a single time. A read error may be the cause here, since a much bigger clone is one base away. The CDR3 loop is CANMGLAGFNEQFF. The CDR3 DNA is TGCGCCAACATGGGACTAGCGGGGTTCAATGAGCAGTTCTTC. The gene calls are TRBV5-1 and TRBJ2-1, with 13 positions matching TRBD2. Germline-derived CDR1 and CDR2 are SGHRS and YFSETQ. This CDR3 has 14 residues. The V segment lost 9 bases and the J segment 6 bases; nucleotides outside the gene matches: 6. Full variable domain (remainder filled in from reference TRBV5-1 and TRBJ2-1): KAGVTQTPRYLIKTRGQQVTLSCSPISGHRSVSWYQQTPGQGLQFLFEYFSETQRNKGNFPGRFSGRQFSNSRSEMNVSTLELGDSALYLCANMGLAGFNEQFFGPGTRLTVL.

CDR3 DNA sequence: TGCGCCAGCAGCTTGAGGCGGGGGGGCAATGAGCAGTTCTTC. Residues: CASSLRRGGNEQFF. V is TRBV5-1 and J is TRBJ2-1, with TRBD2 matching 9 bases. The CDR3 loop spans 14 amino acids. Trimming at V came to 1 base and at J to 6 bases, leaving 2 bases not matched to a gene. Germline CDR1 reads SGHRS; CDR2 reads YFSETQ.

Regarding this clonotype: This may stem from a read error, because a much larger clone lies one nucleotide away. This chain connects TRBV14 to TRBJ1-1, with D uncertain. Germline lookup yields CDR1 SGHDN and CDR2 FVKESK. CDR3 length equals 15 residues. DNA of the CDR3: TGTGCCAGCAGCCAAACAGCCCGACGTAACACTGAAGCTTCCTTT. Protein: CASSQTARRNTEASF.

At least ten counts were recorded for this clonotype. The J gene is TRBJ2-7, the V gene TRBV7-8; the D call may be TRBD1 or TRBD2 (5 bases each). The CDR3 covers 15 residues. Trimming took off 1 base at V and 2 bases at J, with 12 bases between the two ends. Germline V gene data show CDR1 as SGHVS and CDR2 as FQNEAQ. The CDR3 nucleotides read TGTGCCAGCAGCTTAGATTACCTGGGGGCCTACGAGCAGTACTTC. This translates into CASSLDYLGAYEQYF.

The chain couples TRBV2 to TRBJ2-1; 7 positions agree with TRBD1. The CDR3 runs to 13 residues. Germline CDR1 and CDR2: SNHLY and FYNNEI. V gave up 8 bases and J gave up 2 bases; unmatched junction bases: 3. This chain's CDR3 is CASCQGAYNEQFF. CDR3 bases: TGTGCCAGCTGCCAGGGGGCCTACAATGAGCAGTTCTTC. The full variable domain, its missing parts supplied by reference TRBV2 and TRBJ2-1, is EPEVTQTPSHQVTQMGQEVILRCVPISNHLYFYWYRQILGQKVEFLVSFYNNEISEKSEIFDDQFSVERPDGSNFTLKIRSTKLEDSAMYFCASCQGAYNEQFFGPGTRLTVL.

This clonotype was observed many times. CDR3 sequence reads: CASSGLAGARNEQFF. As DNA, the CDR3 is TGCGCCAGCAGCGGTTTAGCGGGAGCCCGCAATGAGCAGTTCTTC. V and J are TRBV5-1 and TRBJ2-1; 9 nucleotides line up with TRBD2. CDR1 and CDR2 from the germline V gene are SGHRS and YFSETQ. The CDR3 loop spans 15 amino acids. Trimming took 4 bases from V and 6 from J; bases not matched to a gene: 8.